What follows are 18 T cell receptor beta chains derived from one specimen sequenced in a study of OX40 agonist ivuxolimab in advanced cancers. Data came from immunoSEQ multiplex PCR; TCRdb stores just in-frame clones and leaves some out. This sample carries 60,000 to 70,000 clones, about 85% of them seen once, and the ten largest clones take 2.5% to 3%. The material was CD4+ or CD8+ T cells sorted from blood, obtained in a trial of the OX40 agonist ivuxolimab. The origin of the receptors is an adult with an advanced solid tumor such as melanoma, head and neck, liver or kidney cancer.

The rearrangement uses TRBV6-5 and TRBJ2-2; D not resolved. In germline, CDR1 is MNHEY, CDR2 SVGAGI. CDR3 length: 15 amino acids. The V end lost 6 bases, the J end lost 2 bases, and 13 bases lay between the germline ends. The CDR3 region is CASRLLGSNTGELFF. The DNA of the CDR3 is TGTGCCAGCAGACTACTCGGCTCCAACACCGGGGAGCTGTTTTTT.

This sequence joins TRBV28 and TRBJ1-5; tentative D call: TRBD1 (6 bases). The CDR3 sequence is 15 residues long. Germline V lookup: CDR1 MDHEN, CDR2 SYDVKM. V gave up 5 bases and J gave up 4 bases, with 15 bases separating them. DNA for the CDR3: TGTGCCAGCAGTCCCGGCGGGACACATAATCAGCCCCAGCATTTT. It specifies CASSPGGTHNQPQHF. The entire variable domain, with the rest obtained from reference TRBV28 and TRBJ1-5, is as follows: DVKVTQSSRYLVKRTGEKVFLECVQDMDHENMFWYRQDPGLGLRLIYFSYDVKMKEKGDIPEGYSVSREKKERFSLILESASTNQTSMYLCASSPGGTHNQPQHFGDGTRLSIL.

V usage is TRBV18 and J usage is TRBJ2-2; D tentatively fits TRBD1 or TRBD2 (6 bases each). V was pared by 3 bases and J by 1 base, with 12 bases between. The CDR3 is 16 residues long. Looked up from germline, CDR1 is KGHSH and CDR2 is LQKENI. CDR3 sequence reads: CASSPAGHRNTGELFF. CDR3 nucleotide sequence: TGTGCCAGCTCACCCGCGGGACACAGGAACACCGGGGAGCTGTTTTTT.

Here the CDR3 reads CASSRTGQAGELFF. The CDR3 nucleotides read TGTGCCAGCAGTCGGACAGGGCAAGCCGGGGAGCTGTTTTTT. The chain couples TRBV28 to TRBJ2-2, with TRBD1 identical over 8 bases. Germline CDR1 and CDR2: MDHEN and SYDVKM. The CDR3 sequence is 14 residues long. V shed 5 bases and J 6 bases; nucleotides not matched to a gene: 5.

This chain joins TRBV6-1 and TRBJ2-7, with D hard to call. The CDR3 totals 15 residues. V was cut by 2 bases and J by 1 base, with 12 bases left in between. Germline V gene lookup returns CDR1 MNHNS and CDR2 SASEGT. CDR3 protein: CASSEFGQPSYEQYF. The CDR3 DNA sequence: TGTGCCAGCAGTGAATTCGGCCAGCCTTCCTACGAGCAGTACTTC.

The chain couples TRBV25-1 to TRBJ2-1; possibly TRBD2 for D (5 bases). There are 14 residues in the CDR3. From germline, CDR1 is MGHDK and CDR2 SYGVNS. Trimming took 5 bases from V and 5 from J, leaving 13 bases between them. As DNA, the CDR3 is TGTGCCAGCAGTCCCCTTGGACTGAACAATGAGCAGTTCTTC. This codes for CASSPLGLNNEQFF.

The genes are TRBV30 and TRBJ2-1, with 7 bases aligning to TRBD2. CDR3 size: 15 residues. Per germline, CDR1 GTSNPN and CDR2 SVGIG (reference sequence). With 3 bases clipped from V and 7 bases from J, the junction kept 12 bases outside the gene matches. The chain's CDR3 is CAWRPAAGVMNEQFF. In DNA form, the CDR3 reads TGTGCCTGGAGGCCTGCCGCGGGAGTGATGAATGAGCAGTTCTTC.

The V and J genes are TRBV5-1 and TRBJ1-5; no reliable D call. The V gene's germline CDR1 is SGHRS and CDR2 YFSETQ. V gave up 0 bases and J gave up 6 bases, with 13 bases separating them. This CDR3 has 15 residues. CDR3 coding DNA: TGCGCCAGCAGCTTGGACGGGGAACCGGGTCAGCCCCAGCATTTT. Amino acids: CASSLDGEPGQPQHF.

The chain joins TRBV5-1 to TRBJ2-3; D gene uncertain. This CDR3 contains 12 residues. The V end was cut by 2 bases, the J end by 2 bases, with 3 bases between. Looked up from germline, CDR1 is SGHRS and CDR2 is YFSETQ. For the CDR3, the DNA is TGCGCCAGCAGCTTTACCACAGATACGCAGTATTTT. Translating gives CASSFTTDTQYF.

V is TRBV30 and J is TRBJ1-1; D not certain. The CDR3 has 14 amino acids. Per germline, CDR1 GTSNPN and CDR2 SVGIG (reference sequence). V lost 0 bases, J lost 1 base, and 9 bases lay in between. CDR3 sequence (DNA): TGTGCCTGGAGTGTACGCGGCGGGAACACTGAAGCTTTCTTT. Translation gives CAWSVRGGNTEAFF.

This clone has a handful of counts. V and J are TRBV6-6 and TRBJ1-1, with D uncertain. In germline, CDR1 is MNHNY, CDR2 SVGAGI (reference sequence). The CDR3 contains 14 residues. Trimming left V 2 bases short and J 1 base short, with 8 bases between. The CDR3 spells CASSYDRGNTEAFF. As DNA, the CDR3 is TGTGCCAGCAGTTACGACCGGGGGAACACTGAAGCTTTCTTT.

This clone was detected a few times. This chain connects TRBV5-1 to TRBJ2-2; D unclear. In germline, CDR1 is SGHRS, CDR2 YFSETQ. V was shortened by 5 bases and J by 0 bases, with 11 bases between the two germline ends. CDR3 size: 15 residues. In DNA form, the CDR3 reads TGCGCCAGCAGAGAGGCGGTGGCGAACACCGGGGAGCTGTTTTTT. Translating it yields CASREAVANTGELFF.

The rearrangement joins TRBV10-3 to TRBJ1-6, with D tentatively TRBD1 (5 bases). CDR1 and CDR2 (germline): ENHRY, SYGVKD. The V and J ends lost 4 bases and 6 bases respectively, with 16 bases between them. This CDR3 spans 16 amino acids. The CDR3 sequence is CAISGQGNPPNSPLHF. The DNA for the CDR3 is TGTGCCATCAGTGGGCAGGGAAATCCCCCTAATTCACCCCTCCACTTT.

The CDR3 loop is CASSLAVDRGYEQYF. The CDR3 coding sequence is TGTGCCAGCAGCTTAGCGGTCGACAGGGGCTACGAGCAGTACTTC. V and J are TRBV11-2 and TRBJ2-7; 8 bases are shared with TRBD1. Germline lookup yields CDR1 SGHAT and CDR2 FQNNGV. This CDR3 has 15 residues. V dropped 1 base and J dropped 3; count of bases not matched to a gene: 5.

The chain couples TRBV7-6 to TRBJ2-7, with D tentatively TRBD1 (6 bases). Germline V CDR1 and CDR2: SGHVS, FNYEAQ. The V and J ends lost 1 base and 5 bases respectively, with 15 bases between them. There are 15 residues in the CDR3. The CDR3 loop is CASSLGLGGSDEQYF. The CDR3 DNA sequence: TGTGCCAGCAGCTTAGGGTTAGGGGGTAGCGACGAGCAGTACTTC.

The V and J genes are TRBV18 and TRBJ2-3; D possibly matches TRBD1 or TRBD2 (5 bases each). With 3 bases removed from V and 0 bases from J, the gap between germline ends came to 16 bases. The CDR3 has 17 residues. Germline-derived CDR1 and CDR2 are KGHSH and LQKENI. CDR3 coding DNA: TGTGCCAGCTCACCCCAGGGCCGGGGCACAAGCACAGATACGCAGTATTTT. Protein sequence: CASSPQGRGTSTDTQYF. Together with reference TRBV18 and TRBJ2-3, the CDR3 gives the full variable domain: NAGVMQNPRHLVRRRGQEARLRCSPMKGHSHVYWYRQLPEEGLKFMVYLQKENIIDESGMPKERFSAEFPKEGPSILRIQQVVRGDSAAYFCASSPQGRGTSTDTQYFGPGTRLTVL.

The CDR3 DNA is TGTGCCAGCAGCTTAGGCGGCAGCGTTAATGAGCAGTTCTTC. Translating it yields CASSLGGSVNEQFF. V usage is TRBV7-2 and J usage is TRBJ2-1, with unresolved D. Deletions cut 1 base from V and 7 bases from J, with 11 bases between. CDR3 length: 14 residues. The germline gives CDR1 SGHTA, CDR2 FQGNSA.

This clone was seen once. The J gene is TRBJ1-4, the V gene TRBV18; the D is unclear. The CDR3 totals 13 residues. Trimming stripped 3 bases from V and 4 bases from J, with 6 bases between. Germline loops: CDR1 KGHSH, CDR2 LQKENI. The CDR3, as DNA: TGTGCCAGCTCACCTGGCCTTAATGAAAAACTGTTTTTT. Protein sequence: CASSPGLNEKLFF.